This T cell receptor (beta chain) was retrieved from a study of cytomegalovirus exposure and HLA in healthy donors. The V segment lost 4 bases and the J segment 9 bases; nucleotides outside the gene matches: 9. The CDR3 runs 15 residues. Germline loops: CDR1 SGHRS, CDR2 YFSETQ. PCR was performed using 60 Vbeta and 13 Jbeta primers. The protocol was immunoSEQ multiplex PCR, while the TCRdb copy is restricted to in-frame clones and leaves out a portion. In all, the sample yields under 200,000 clones. The sequence was collected from a man between 25 and 39 years old in good health and CMV-seronegative. The V call is TRBV5-1, the J call TRBJ2-1; TRBD1 matches at 11 bases. The sequenced sample consisted of PBMCs. The CDR3 region is CASSPGTGGSGEQFF. The CDR3, as DNA: TGCGCCAGCAGCCCCGGGACAGGGGGGTCTGGTGAGCAGTTCTTC. The full variable domain, with the rest looked up from reference TRBV5-1 and TRBJ2-1, is KAGVTQTPRYLIKTRGQQVTLSCSPISGHRSVSWYQQTPGQGLQFLFEYFSETQRNKGNFPGRFSGRQFSNSRSEMNVSTLELGDSALYLCASSPGTGGSGEQFFGPGTRLTVL.